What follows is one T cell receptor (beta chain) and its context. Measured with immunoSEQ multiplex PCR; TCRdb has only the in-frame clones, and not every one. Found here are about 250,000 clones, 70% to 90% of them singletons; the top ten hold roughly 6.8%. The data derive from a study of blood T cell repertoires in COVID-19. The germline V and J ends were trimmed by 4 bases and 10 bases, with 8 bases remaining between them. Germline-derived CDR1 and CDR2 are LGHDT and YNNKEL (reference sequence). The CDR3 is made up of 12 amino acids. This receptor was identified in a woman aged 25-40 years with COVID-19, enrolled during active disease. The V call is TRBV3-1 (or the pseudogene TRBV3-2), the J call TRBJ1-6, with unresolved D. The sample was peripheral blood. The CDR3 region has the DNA TGTGCCAGCAGCCGTGAGGGCTCACCCCTCCACTTT. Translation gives CASSREGSPLHF.